The present TCR beta chain was sequenced within a study of blood T cell repertoires in COVID-19 (dated by TCRdb to the early 2020s). Regarding the complete study: The collaborator samples originated in the United States, Italy and Spain and spanned the acute and convalescent phases of COVID-19. The prospective study material was composed of cDNA or gDNA derived from T cells, B-cell-depleted T cells, or PBMCs. Subjects who had been exposed to COVID-19, were actively infected with it, or had recovered from it provided the deeply sampled blood TCRbeta repertoires that made up the dataset. The repertoires were released in a freely available public database intended as a resource for research on the immune response to SARS-CoV-2. The samples were drawn from the first 160 participants of the ongoing ImmuneRACE study and from 1,254 subjects provided by 6 global collaborators. Nearly every sample came with metadata listing a de-identified subject ID, COVID-19 status, age in years and sex. Where available, HLA class I and class II types were taken from metadata supplied by the sample provider and were not determined by assay-based typing. The full study reports these points: The quantity of clinical and demographic metadata differed by source and by participant and was supplied without curation.

Compared with germline, V lacks 4 bases and J lacks 4 bases; bases without a gene match: 6. Reading the germline V gene (reference sequence) gives CDR1 SGHNT and CDR2 YYREEE. Taken from cysteine to phenylalanine, the CDR3 has 14 residues. The entry retains the CDR3 DNA only, 42 bases that are in frame from base 1. Details on this clone: Its cognate antigen has yet to be identified. The input lacks base qualities; no much larger clone sits a single base away.

The collaborating institutions used their own protocols to collect whole blood in K2EDTA tubes. For TCRbeta analysis, collaborators shipped samples in one of three forms: frozen whole blood, isolated PBMCs, or DNA extracted from either of those sample types. The immunoSEQ Assay, a bias-controlled multiplex PCR, was used to amplify TCRbeta CDR3 regions from genomic DNA. In the source study's methods: The number of nucleated cells in each sample was estimated by amplification of reference gene primers within the assay. Sequence reads were collapsed and filtered to measure the absolute abundance of every unique TCRbeta CDR3 rearrangement. For each sample, productive Simpson clonality was calculated by taking the square root of Simpson's diversity index across productive rearrangements. The table was pulled from immuneACCESS by TCRdb, which kept in-frame rearrangements only. Such tables lose some clones; where checked, under half of the loss comes from unresolved V genes, and the rest has no known cause. V and J calls and clone size follow that table, whereas D and trimming were derived from the DNA. The sample has around 120,000 clones on record, approximately 86% of them singletons. The ten biggest clones cover 7.7% of the sample.

This sequence uses TRBV5-4 and TRBJ1-2, with 8 middle bases fitting TRBD1. The specimen sequenced was peripheral blood. The receptor comes from a human donor in a cohort sampled during active COVID-19. The CDR3 region has the sequence CASSAGGPRYGYTF. The DNA sequence is given as TGTGCCAGCAGCGCAGGGGGCCCCCGCTATGGCTACACCTTC.